This TCR beta chain was retrieved from a study of memory CD4+ T cells and cytomegalovirus serostatus. The count of this clone is one. Its matching antigen is unknown. The sort gate was single viable CD3+CD4+CD8-CD45RO+ cells for memory CD4+ T cells. Serostatus was set by detecting CMV pp150, pp28, p38, p52 IgG. Authors' data handling: After removing out-of-frame reads, around 2,000,000 distinct TCRbeta sequences remained. Clones were sequenced by immunoSEQ multiplex PCR, and TCRdb holds only the in-frame ones, with some missing. V, J and clone size reflect that table, while D and trimming were determined from the DNA. Among tens of thousands of clones listed, approximately 71% were seen once. Study-wide findings and caveats: Of 150 to 200 reported CMV TCRbeta sequences, roughly 70 were found in memory CD4+ repertoires.

Germline V lookup: CDR1 WNHNN, CDR2 SYGVQD (reference sequence). V lost 8 bases and J lost 3; bases outside the gene matches: 6. This CDR3 contains 13 residues. The sequence was collected from an adult in good health and CMV-seronegative. The V call is TRBV10-1, the J call TRBJ2-7; TRBD1 agrees at 8 bases. Input material: memory CD4+ T cells from blood. The CDR3 sequence is CASQRDRSYEQYF. The CDR3 coding sequence is TGCGCCAGCCAACGGGACAGGAGCTACGAGCAGTACTTC.